This T cell receptor beta chain was observed in a study of PD-1 blockade in mismatch repair-deficient tumors. Here immunoSEQ multiplex PCR was the method, and the copy in TCRdb shows in-frame clones only, minus some. The sample records some 120,000 clones, 88% being singletons. This clonotype was sampled from an adult with mismatch repair-deficient cancer. This material consisted of peripheral blood, taken 70 to 73 weeks after starting pembrolizumab.

CDR3 amino acids: CASSEGGFYF. CDR3 in DNA: TGTGCCAGCAGTGAAGGGGGCTTTTACTTC. This sequence joins TRBV6-1 and TRBJ2-7, with TRBD1 as a possible D gene (5 bases). This CDR3 spans 10 amino acids. Looked up from germline, CDR1 is MNHNS and CDR2 is SASEGT. Trimming removed 1 base at V and 13 bases at J, with 8 bases between.